The rows below give T cell receptor beta chains drawn from one sample of a study of cytomegalovirus exposure and HLA in healthy donors. The method was immunoSEQ multiplex PCR; TCRdb's version includes in-frame clones alone and lacks a portion of them. The data contain about 150,000 clones, about 72% of them singletons. The sequenced sample consisted of PBMCs. The receptor source for this set is a man in his sixties in good health and CMV-seronegative. The CDR3 runs from the conserved cysteine through the conserved F or W. A D gene is named only where the DNA matches it firmly.

TRBV27,TRBD2,TRBJ2-7,CASSVNPPGLAGGRTYEQYF
TRBV6-4,TRBD2,TRBJ2-1,CASTREGENNEQFF
TRBV27,TRBD2,TRBJ2-7,CASSLSSGSAYEQYF
TRBV29-1,NA,TRBJ1-1,CSVEEGGGTEAFF
TRBV28,TRBD1,TRBJ1-3,CASSLEEKRWDRTLSSGNTIYF
TRBV5-4,NA,TRBJ2-7,CASSYPGLDYEQYF
TRBV29-1,NA,TRBJ2-3,CSVSGSTDTQYF
TRBV5-1,NA,TRBJ2-5,CASSLGQAIETQYF
TRBV19,TRBD1,TRBJ1-6,CASRPGQAGSPLHF
TRBV4-2,TRBD2,TRBJ2-7,CASSQDGAGELYEQYF
TRBV7-2,NA,TRBJ1-1,CASSLAFLSGNTEAFF
TRBV5-1,NA,TRBJ1-1,CASSSMGGGLDTEAFF
TRBV7-2,TRBD2,TRBJ2-1,CASSLGYGGYNEQFF
TRBV7-2,TRBD1,TRBJ2-2,CASSSGQGPNTGELFF
TRBV19,NA,TRBJ1-1,CASNLGGVGTEAFF
TRBV7-9,TRBD2,TRBJ2-1,CASDAGLADYNEQFF
TRBV5-1,NA,TRBJ2-7,CASSSWGDGLGAGEQYF
TRBV2,TRBD1,TRBJ1-2,CASSGTGWFGYTF
TRBV5-4,NA,TRBJ1-4,CASSSRGGNEKLFF
TRBV19,NA,TRBJ2-1,CASRTRQSNEQFF
TRBV5-4,TRBD2,TRBJ2-1,CASSLGLAGGNEQFF
TRBV6-1,TRBD1,TRBJ1-2,CASSESGTAGYTF